The 15 T cell receptor beta chains listed next were all sequenced from one sample in a study of blood T cell repertoires in COVID-19. Profiling relied on immunoSEQ multiplex PCR, and the TCRdb table lists in-frame clones only, not all of them. The sample includes around 95,000 clones, 80% of them seen just once. Material for sequencing was peripheral blood. These TCRs come from a woman between 65 and 79 years old with acute or convalescent COVID-19.

This rearrangement joins TRBV5-8 to TRBJ1-5; D is possibly TRBD1 (5 bases). CDR3 size: 13 residues. Trimming cost V 4 bases and J 4 bases, with 9 bases left between them. Germline CDR1 SGHTS, CDR2 YDEGEE. The CDR3: CASSPDSNQPQHF. CDR3 sequence (DNA): TGTGCCAGCAGCCCCGACAGTAATCAGCCCCAGCATTTT.

The chain's CDR3 is CASSFPNTQNTEAFF. CDR3 nucleotides: TGTGCCAGCAGTTTTCCCAATACACAGAACACTGAAGCTTTCTTT. This sequence joins TRBV28 and TRBJ1-1; D is undetermined. This CDR3 has 15 amino acids. The germline V gene has CDR1 MDHEN and CDR2 SYDVKM. V lost 3 bases and J 1 base, leaving 12 bases between the germline ends.

A few counts support this clone. The chain has TRBV7-2 and TRBJ1-1, with 8 bases fitting TRBD1. Trimming cost V 5 bases and J 5 bases; bases outside gene matches: 10. The CDR3 totals 15 residues. Germline V gives CDR1 SGHTA, CDR2 FQGNSA. The CDR3 sequence is CASSPTGGRKTEAFF. CDR3 coding DNA: TGTGCCAGCAGCCCCACAGGGGGGCGAAAGACTGAAGCTTTCTTT.

The genes are TRBV4-2 and TRBJ1-2; 8 nucleotides agree with TRBD1. V shed 1 base and J 6 bases; nucleotides not matched to a gene: 7. CDR3 size: 15 residues. Germline V gene lookup returns CDR1 LGHNA and CDR2 YNFKEQ. CDR3 DNA sequence: TGTGCCAGCAGCCAAGGGGCAGGGGGCGCGAATGGCTACACCTTC. It translates to CASSQGAGGANGYTF.

The V gene is TRBV4-2, the J gene TRBJ1-4, with D uncertain. The germline CDR1 and CDR2 sequences are LGHNA and YNFKEQ. V was clipped by 2 bases and J by 6 bases, with 13 bases between them. The CDR3 consists of 15 residues. The CDR3 here is CASSQTRTTHEKLFF. The CDR3 nucleotides are TGTGCCAGCAGCCAAACTAGAACCACCCATGAAAAACTGTTTTTT.

The chain combines TRBV5-5 with TRBJ1-2; maybe TRBD1 (5 bases). Germline V gives CDR1 SGHKS, CDR2 YYEKEE (reference sequence). V lost 2 bases to trimming and J lost 3 bases, with 17 bases between them. The CDR3 covers 16 residues. The CDR3 nucleotides read TGTGCCAGCAGCTTAGAGACAGCCCCCCTTGACTATGGCTACACCTTC. As protein: CASSLETAPLDYGYTF.

The J gene is TRBJ2-3, the V gene TRBV3-1 (or the pseudogene TRBV3-2); 10 bases map to TRBD2. The CDR3 consists of 15 residues. V was clipped by 0 bases and J by 10 bases; unmatched bases: 7. The germline V gene has CDR1 LGHDT and CDR2 YNNKEL (reference sequence). CDR3 bases: TGTGCCAGCAGCCAAGATGTCAGCGGGGGGGCGTCGCAGTATTTT. Its translation: CASSQDVSGGASQYF.

The V gene is TRBV11-1, the J gene TRBJ2-1, with TRBD1 matching 12 bases. CDR3 length: 16 amino acids. Germline CDR1 is SGHAT and CDR2 is FQDESV (reference sequence). Unmatched junction bases numbered 5, after V lost 0 bases and J lost 8 bases. The CDR3 bases are TGTGCCAGCAGCTTAGCTTCCGGGACAGGGGGCTATGAGCAGTTCTTC. It translates to CASSLASGTGGYEQFF.

This sequence joins TRBV4-1 and TRBJ2-7; 9 bases align to TRBD1. The trim removed 4 bases at V and 1 base at J, leaving 5 bases unmatched. This CDR3 has 15 residues. Germline CDR1 MGHRA, CDR2 YSYEKL. This CDR3 reads CASSLRGQGSYEQYF. In nucleotides, the CDR3 is TGCGCCAGCAGCCTCCGAGGACAGGGGTCCTACGAGCAGTACTTC.

In its sample, this clone was seen a few times. The V call is TRBV5-1, the J call TRBJ2-7; possibly TRBD1 for D (6 bases). From germline, CDR1 is SGHRS and CDR2 YFSETQ. V was clipped by 3 bases and J by 3 bases, with 10 bases between them. The length of the CDR3 is 13 residues. The CDR3 here is CASSYRDNYEQYF. The CDR3 DNA is TGCGCCAGCAGCTACAGGGACAACTACGAGCAGTACTTC.

The V gene is TRBV5-1, the J gene TRBJ2-3; TRBD2 matches 7 bases. CDR1 SGHRS and CDR2 YFSETQ come from the germline V gene. V gave up 1 base and J gave up 1 base; unmatched junction bases: 3. CDR3 length: 15 residues. CDR3 residues: CASSLNSGGTDTQYF. For the CDR3, the DNA is TGCGCCAGCAGCTTGAACAGCGGGGGCACAGATACGCAGTATTTT.

This clone appeared a few times. The chain links TRBV30 to TRBJ1-5, with D perhaps matching TRBD1 (5 bases). V shed 3 bases and J shed 0 bases, with 9 bases lying between them. The CDR3 is 14 residues long. In germline, CDR1 is GTSNPN, CDR2 SVGIG (reference sequence). The CDR3 sequence: CAWSQGFSNQPQHF. The CDR3 region has the DNA TGTGCCTGGAGCCAGGGTTTTAGCAATCAGCCCCAGCATTTT.

The CDR3 spells CASSMGQGYGYTF. CDR3 nucleotides: TGTGCCAGTAGTATGGGACAGGGCTATGGCTACACCTTC. The rearrangement links TRBV19 to TRBJ1-2, with 9 bases that match TRBD1. The junction had 0 bases not matched to a gene; V was cut back by 3 bases and J by 4 bases. CDR3 size: 13 residues. The germline V gene encodes CDR1 LNHDA and CDR2 SQIVND (reference sequence).

The V gene is TRBV19, the J gene TRBJ1-5; TRBD1 is a possible D gene (5 bases). The V gene lost 9 bases and the J gene lost 4 bases, with 22 bases spanning the gap. Germline CDR1 and CDR2: LNHDA and SQIVND (reference sequence). The CDR3 runs 16 residues. The CDR3 spells CASRHNRQGGNQPQHF. The CDR3 nucleotides are TGTGCCAGCAGGCACAATCGGCAGGGAGGAAATCAGCCCCAGCATTTT.

The rearrangement links TRBV29-1 to TRBJ1-1, with a possible D match to TRBD1 (6 bases). Trimming removed 3 bases at V and 6 bases at J, with 20 bases between. This CDR3 has 15 amino acids. CDR1 and CDR2 (germline): SQVTM, ANQGSEA. The CDR3 spells CSVDGSGDGRPEAFF. CDR3 nucleotide sequence: TGCAGCGTTGATGGCTCAGGGGATGGGAGACCTGAAGCTTTCTTT.